Sequencing of this TCR beta chain was carried out in a study of T cell clonotyping in hematopoietic cell transplantation. Study summary: Recipient samples before transplant were obtained post-cytoreduction.

V was pared by 2 bases and J by 3 bases, with 19 bases between. CDR1 is GTSNPN, CDR2 SVGIG, per germline (reference sequence). This CDR3 region has 16 residues. To note about this clone: Its target is not known.

The time point was: recipient sample about 28 days before transplant, after cytoreduction. Recipients were bled about 28 days pretransplant and at posttransplant days 30, 100, 180. Notes on the study in general: Graft donor and pretransplant recipient Inverse Simpson Index values predicted broader posttransplant TCR diversity. Without cell sorting, CD4 versus CD8 contributions remain unresolved.

The data were produced by immunoSEQ multiplex PCR, yet TCRdb's version contains in-frame clones alone and is incomplete. In the table there are fewer than 100,000 clones, 95% to 97% of which are singletons. The chain recombines TRBV30 with TRBJ2-5; TRBD1 might be the D (6 bases). The receptor was derived from a woman between 50 and 59 years old with acute myeloid leukemia. Some clones in this sample may be carry-over from other donors' samples. Sequencing used peripheral blood mononuclear cells, obtained before stem cell transplant. CDR3 sequence reads: CAWSPRLGHRKETQYF. The CDR3 DNA follows: TGTGCCTGGAGTCCCAGACTGGGACACAGGAAAGAGACCCAGTACTTC.